What follows describes a single TCR beta chain. The antigen is undetermined. The CDR3 loop spans 14 amino acids. The V gene end was trimmed by 6 bases and the J gene end by 8 bases; junction bases not matched to a gene: 5. Germline V gene data show CDR1 as MNHNY and CDR2 as SVGAGI (reference sequence). The PCR ran on 60 Vbeta and 13 Jbeta primers. Libraries were prepared by immunoSEQ multiplex PCR; TCRdb keeps only in-frame clonotypes and omits some of them. The sample yields about 48,000 clones, of which the top ten take up about 6%. This record comes from a study of cytomegalovirus exposure and HLA in healthy donors. Study-level results: In an earlier analysis, in 587 donors, most V segments appeared productive either ~90% or ~30% of the time.

The chain has TRBV6-6 and TRBJ1-6; 9 nucleotides align to TRBD1. The specimen was PBMCs. The sequence was collected from a male donor in good health and CMV-seropositive. The CDR3: CASSSGTGYSPLHF. Written as DNA, the CDR3 is TGTGCCAGCAGCTCCGGGACAGGGTATTCACCCCTCCACTTT.